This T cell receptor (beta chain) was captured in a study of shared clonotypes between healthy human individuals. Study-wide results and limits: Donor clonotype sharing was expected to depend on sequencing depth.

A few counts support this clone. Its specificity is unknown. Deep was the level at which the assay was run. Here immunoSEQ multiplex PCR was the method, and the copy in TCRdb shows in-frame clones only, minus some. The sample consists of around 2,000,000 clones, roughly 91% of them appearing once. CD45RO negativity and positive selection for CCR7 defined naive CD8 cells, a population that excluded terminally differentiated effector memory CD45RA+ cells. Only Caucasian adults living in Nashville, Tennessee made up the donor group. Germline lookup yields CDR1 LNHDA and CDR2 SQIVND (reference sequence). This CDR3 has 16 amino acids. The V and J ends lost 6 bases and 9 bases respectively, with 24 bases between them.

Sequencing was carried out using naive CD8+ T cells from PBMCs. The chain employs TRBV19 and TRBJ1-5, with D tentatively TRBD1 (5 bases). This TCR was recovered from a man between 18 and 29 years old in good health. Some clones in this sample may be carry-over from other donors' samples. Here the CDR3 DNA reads TGTGCCAGTAGCATACCCACGGGAGGGGCCCGAGCGCCCCAGCATTTT. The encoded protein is CASSIPTGGARAPQHF.